The clone carrying this T cell receptor (beta chain) was seen only a few times. The V gene's germline CDR1 is SGHAT and CDR2 FQDESV (reference sequence). With 6 bases clipped from V and 6 bases from J, the junction kept 12 bases outside the gene matches. The CDR3 sequence is 16 residues long. Each CDR3 protein is one row after TCRdb ran MiXCR on the RT-PCR reads. The data show more than 600,000 distinct CDR3 sequences, approximately 15% seen once. This chain connects TRBV11-1 to TRBJ2-3; TRBD2 agrees at 10 bases. The source of this sequence is a female donor in good health, serving as a healthy control. Sequenced material: memory CD4+ T cells from blood. This chain's CDR3 is CASRLLAGRLSDTQYF. In nucleotides, the CDR3 is TGTGCCAGCAGATTACTAGCGGGGAGGCTTAGTGATACGCAGTATTTT.